This T cell receptor (beta chain) was sequenced in a study of T-cell memory formation after mild COVID-19. From 5'RACE with constant-segment primers came TCR alpha and TCR beta cDNA libraries that carried sample barcodes and UMIs. MiXCR, applied by TCRdb to the 5' RACE reads, yields one record per CDR3 protein. Found here are approximately 82,000 distinct CDR3 sequences, around 13% of them singletons; the top ten hold around two fifths. This clonotype was counted at least ten times. Germline-derived CDR1 and CDR2 are LGHNA and YSLEER. V lost 0 bases to trimming and J lost 2 bases; unmatched junction nucleotides: 5. This CDR3 spans 16 amino acids.

The sample comprised PBMCs or a T cell subset sorted from them (not recorded which). This chain joins TRBV4-3 and TRBJ2-3; 7 bases are a match to TRBD2. The source of this sequence is a man younger than 35 who had mild COVID-19 (a few samples of this study predate the infection). Cell type and time point are not known. CDR3 sequence: CASSQEGLADTDTQYF. DNA of the CDR3: TGCGCCAGCAGCCAAGAAGGTCTAGCGGACACAGATACGCAGTATTTT.